The sequence of this TCR beta chain was determined in a study of blood T cell repertoires in COVID-19. The germline V and J ends were trimmed by 6 bases and 7 bases, with 22 bases remaining between them. This CDR3 is built from 15 residues. Germline CDR1 SNHLY, CDR2 FYNNEI. Authors' methods: Amplifying reference gene primers gave estimates of nucleated cell counts. The method was immunoSEQ multiplex PCR; TCRdb's version includes in-frame clones alone and lacks a portion of them. V and J calls and clone size follow that table, whereas D and trimming were derived from the DNA. Here the sample spans around 46,000 clones, over 70% being singletons.

The sample consisted of peripheral blood. The source is a human donor in a cohort sampled during active COVID-19. This chain connects TRBV2 to TRBJ2-7; the D gene is possibly TRBD1 (6 bases). CDR3 amino acids: CASRGQTGRSREQYF. CDR3 nucleotide sequence: TGTGCCAGCAGGGGCCAGACAGGCCGATCGAGGGAGCAGTACTTC.